This TCR beta chain was recovered during a study of T cells in Graves' hyperthyroidism and ophthalmopathy (dated by TCRdb to between 2018 and 2021). Context from the whole study: Peripheral blood samples were taken at the time of initial diagnosis, prior to any treatment. TCR V-J signatures able to tell the groups apart were searched for in a discovery cohort of approximately 95 patients, of whom roughly 42 had Graves' ophthalmopathy and 55 to 65 had stable Graves' hyperthyroidism. Prospective prediction of ophthalmopathy was tested in an independent validation cohort consisting of roughly 19 hyperthyroidism patients and approximately 16 patients who later progressed to ophthalmopathy. For training and testing, the 100 or so patients in the discovery cohort were randomly divided in a 7:3 ratio. In several Graves' hyperthyroidism patients, the study also compared T-cell repertoires from thyroid tissue with T-cell repertoires from blood. After sampling, hyperthyroidism patients received methimazole starting at 30 mg daily, and ophthalmopathy patients received high-dose intravenous methylprednisolone. The paper reports TCR Vbeta CDR3 sequencing of more than 120 peripheral blood samples: 40 to 45 ophthalmopathy, about 75 hyperthyroidism and 17 progressor patients. General findings and caveats noted by the study authors: Sample size was not statistically predetermined, and investigators were not blinded to group allocation. Most expanded thyroid clonotypes (frequency above 0.001) were also found in blood, which suggests that blood repertoires may mirror thyroid immune responses. A model built on a 13 V-J signature distinguished ophthalmopathy from stable hyperthyroidism, reaching 87.88% sensitivity and around 81% specificity in cross-validation and 80%/75% in testing. In validation, the model predicted progression to ophthalmopathy with 65% to 71% sensitivity and around 72% specificity, a median of about six months before onset.

The TCR beta CDR3 regions were amplified from the RNA transcripts. A first-round RT-PCR of the TCR CDR3 used the HTBI primer set with the Qiagen OneStep RT-PCR kit. The libraries were constructed in a second round of multiplex PCR and then size-selected and purified. The libraries were sequenced on an Illumina HiSeq2000 using paired-end 100 bp reads. Per the source publication's procedure: SOAPnuke was used to process the raw data, with reads discarded if the reads contained adapters or uncalled bases, had a mean Phred below 15, or lacked an exact constant-primer or identifier match. COPE v1.2.5 was used to merge the high-quality paired reads, and each unique nucleotide sequence was defined as a clonotype. MiTCR v1.1 was used to align the clonotypes against IMGT TRBV, TRBD and TRBJ reference segments. The analysis included only V-J combinations with a frequency above 0.0001, which together covered around 99% of the repertoires. A TCS score was defined as the ratio of F50 (clonal expansion) to E x V (chaos), with BLOSUM62-based TCRdist applied between CDR3 peptides within each V-J. Welch's t-statistics and random forest reduced roughly 500 V-J features to some 14, which were used in a naive Bayes classifier (R e1071). TCRdb handled the public reads itself, with Q25 trimming in fastp and clone calling in MiXCR, and kept productive beta chains. Each entry merges the rows of one CDR3 protein and shows their most common DNA and genes. The V and J calls come from TCRdb's annotation, not from the publication. The sample table contains about half a million distinct CDR3 sequences; only one count was recorded for 15% to 20% of them. The leading ten clones occupy about 50% of the sample.

As for this clonotype: Its cognate antigen has yet to be identified. There are no base qualities to consult, and no much larger clone falls within one base.

Relative to germline, V is missing 1 base and J is missing 6 bases, with 8 bases of the junction outside any gene match. Reading from cysteine to phenylalanine, the CDR3 counts 15 amino acids. Only the CDR3 part of the read is kept: 45 bases, read in frame from the first base. From the germline V gene (reference sequence), CDR1 is DFQATT and CDR2 is SNEGSKA. Ophthalmopathy patients had moderately to severely active disease, Clinical Activity Score of at least 3, NOSPECS grade of at least 4, and duration under 3 months. The study excluded patients with uncontrolled infections, other autoimmune diseases, pregnancy or lactation. Clinical symptoms, serum thyroxine and TRAb, thyroid ultrasound, and orbital computed tomography formed the basis for the diagnoses. PBMCs were separated from around 9.1 ml of fresh peripheral blood using Ficoll-Paque density gradient centrifugation. Total RNA was extracted using Trizol reagent, and RNA quality was assessed on an Agilent 2100 Bioanalyzer.

This TCR was recovered from a man in his forties with Graves' ophthalmopathy. This sequence uses TRBV20-1 and TRBJ1-5, with 8 bases in between that match TRBD1. The sample comprised blood. The nucleotide sequence reads as follows: TGCAGTGCTAGAGCCCCGGACAGGGTTGGTCAGCCCCAGCATTTT. Its protein product is CSARAPDRVGQPQHF.